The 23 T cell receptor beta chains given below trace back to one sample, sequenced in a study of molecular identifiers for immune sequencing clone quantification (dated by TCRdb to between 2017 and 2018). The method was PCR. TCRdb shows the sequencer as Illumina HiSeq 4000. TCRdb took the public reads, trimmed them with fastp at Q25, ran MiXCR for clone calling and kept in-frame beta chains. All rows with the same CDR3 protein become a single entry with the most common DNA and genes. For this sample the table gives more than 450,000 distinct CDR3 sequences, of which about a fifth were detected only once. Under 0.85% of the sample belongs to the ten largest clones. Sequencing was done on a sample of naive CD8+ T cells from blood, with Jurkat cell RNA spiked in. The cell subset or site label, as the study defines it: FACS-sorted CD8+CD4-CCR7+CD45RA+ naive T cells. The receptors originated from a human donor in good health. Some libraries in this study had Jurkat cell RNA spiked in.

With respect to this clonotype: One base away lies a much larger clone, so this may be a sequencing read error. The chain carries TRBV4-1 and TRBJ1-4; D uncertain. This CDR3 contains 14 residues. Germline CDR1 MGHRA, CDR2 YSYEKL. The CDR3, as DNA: TGCGCCAGCAGCCAGGGCTCAACTAATGAAAAACTGGTTTTT. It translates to CASSQGSTNEKLVF.

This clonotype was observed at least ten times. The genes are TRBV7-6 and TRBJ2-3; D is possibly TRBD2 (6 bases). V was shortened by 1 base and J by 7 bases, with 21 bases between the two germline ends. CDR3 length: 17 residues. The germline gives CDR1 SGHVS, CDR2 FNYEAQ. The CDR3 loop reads CASSLDYPGVTLNTQYF. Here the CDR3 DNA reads TGTGCCAGCAGCTTAGATTACCCGGGGGTCACTTTGAATACGCAGTATTTT.

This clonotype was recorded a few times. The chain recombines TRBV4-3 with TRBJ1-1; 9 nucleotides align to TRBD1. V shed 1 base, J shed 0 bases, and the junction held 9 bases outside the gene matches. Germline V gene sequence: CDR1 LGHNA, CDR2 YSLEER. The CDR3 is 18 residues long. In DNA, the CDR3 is TGCGCCAGCAGCCAAGGAGACCGACAGGGGGACTTGAACACTGAAGCTTTCTTT. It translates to CASSQGDRQGDLNTEAFF.

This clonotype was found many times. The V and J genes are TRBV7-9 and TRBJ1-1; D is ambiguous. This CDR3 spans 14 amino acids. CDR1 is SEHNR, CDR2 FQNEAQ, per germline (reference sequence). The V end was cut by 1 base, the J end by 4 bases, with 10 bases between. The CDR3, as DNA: TGTGCCAGCAGCTTAGGAGATGATGGCACTGAAGCTTTCTTT. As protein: CASSLGDDGTEAFF.

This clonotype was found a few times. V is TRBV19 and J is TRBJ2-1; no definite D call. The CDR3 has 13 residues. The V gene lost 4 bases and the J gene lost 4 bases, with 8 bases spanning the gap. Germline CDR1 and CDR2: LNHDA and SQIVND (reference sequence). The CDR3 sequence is CASSTTIYNEQFF. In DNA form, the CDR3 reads TGTGCCAGTAGTACGACAATTTACAATGAGCAGTTCTTC.

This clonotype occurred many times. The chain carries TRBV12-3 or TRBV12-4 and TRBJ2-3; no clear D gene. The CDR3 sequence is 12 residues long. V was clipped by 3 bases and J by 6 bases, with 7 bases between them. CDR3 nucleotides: TGTGCCAGCAGTTTTGTTAAGGATACGCAGTATTTT. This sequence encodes CASSFVKDTQYF.

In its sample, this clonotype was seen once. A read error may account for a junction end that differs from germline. Here the CDR3 reads CASSIGENTGAFF. DNA for the CDR3: TGTGCCAGTAGTATTGGGGAGAACACTGGAGCTTTCTTT. The rearrangement links TRBV19 to TRBJ1-1, with D unclear. Germline V gene lookup returns CDR1 LNHDA and CDR2 SQIVND (reference sequence). The CDR3 sequence is 13 residues long.

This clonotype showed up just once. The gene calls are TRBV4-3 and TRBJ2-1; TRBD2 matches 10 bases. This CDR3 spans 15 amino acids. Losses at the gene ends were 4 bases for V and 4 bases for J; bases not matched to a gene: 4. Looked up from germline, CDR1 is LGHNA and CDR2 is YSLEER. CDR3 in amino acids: CASSLWTSGYNEQFF. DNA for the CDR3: TGCGCCAGCAGCCTCTGGACTAGCGGTTACAATGAGCAGTTCTTC.

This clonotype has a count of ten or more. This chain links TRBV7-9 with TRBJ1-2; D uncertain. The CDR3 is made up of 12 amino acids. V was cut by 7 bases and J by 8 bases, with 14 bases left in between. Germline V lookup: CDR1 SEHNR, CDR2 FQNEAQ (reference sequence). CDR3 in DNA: TGTGCCAGCACCCTGAGAAGATTCGGCTACACCTTC. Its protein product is CASTLRRFGYTF.

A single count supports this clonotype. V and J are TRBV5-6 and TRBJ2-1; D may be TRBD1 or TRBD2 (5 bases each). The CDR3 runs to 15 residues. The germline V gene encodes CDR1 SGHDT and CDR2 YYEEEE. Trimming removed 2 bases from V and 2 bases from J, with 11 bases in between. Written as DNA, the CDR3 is TGTGCCAGCAGCTTAGGGGAGTTCGCCTACAATGAGCAGTTCTTC. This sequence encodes CASSLGEFAYNEQFF. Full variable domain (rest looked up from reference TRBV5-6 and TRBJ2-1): DAGVTQSPTHLIKTRGQQVTLRCSPKSGHDTVSWYQQALGQGPQFIFQYYEEEERQRGNFPDRFSGHQFPNYSSELNVNALLLGDSALYLCASSLGEFAYNEQFFGPGTRLTVL.

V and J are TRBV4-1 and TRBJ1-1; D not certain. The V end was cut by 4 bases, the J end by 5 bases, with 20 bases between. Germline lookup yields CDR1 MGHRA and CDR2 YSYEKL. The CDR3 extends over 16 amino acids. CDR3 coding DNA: TGCGCCAGCAGCCCAGGTACTAGGACGGTAGGGACTGAAGCTTTCTTT. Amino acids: CASSPGTRTVGTEAFF.

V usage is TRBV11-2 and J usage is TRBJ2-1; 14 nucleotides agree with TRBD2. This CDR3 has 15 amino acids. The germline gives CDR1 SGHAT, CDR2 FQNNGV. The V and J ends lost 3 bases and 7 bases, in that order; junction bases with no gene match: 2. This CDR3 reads CASSLTSGGANEQFF. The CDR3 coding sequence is TGTGCCAGCAGCTTGACTAGCGGGGGGGCGAATGAGCAGTTCTTC.

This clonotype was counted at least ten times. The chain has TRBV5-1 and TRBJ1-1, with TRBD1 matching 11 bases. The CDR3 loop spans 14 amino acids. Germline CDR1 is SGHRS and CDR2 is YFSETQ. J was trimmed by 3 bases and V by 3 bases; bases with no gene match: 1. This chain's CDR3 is CASSWTGGYTEAFF. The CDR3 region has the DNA TGCGCCAGCAGCTGGACAGGGGGCTACACTGAAGCTTTCTTT.

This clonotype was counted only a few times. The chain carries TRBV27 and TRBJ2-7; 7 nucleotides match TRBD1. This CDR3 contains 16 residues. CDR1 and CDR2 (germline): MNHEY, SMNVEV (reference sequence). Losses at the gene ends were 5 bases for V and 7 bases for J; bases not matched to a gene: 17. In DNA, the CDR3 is TGTGCCAGCAGTCTCTCCCGGGACAGAGTTCCGGAAGAGCAGTACTTC. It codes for CASSLSRDRVPEEQYF.

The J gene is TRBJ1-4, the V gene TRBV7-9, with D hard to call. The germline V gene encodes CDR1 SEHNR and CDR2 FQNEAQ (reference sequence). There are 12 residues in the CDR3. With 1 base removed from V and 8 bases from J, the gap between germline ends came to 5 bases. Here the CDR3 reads CASSLVAEKLFF. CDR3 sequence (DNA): TGTGCCAGCAGCTTAGTTGCAGAAAAACTGTTTTTT.

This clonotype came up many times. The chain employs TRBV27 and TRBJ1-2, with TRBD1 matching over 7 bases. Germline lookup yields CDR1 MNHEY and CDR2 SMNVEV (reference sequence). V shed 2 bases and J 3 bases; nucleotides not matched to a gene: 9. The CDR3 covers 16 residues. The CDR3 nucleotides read TGTGCCAGCAGTTTAAGGGGAGGGGGCAAACACTATGGCTACACCTTC. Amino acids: CASSLRGGGKHYGYTF.

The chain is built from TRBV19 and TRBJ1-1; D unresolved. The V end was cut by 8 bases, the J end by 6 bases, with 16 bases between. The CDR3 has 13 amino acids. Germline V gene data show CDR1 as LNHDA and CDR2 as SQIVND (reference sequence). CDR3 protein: CASCFLGSSEAFF. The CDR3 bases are TGTGCCAGTTGCTTCTTGGGATCCTCTGAAGCTTTCTTT.

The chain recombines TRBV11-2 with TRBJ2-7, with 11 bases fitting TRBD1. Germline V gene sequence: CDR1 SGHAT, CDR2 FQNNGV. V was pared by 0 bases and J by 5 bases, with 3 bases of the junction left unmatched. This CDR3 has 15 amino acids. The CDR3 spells CASSLDRTGGNEQYF. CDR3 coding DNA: TGTGCCAGCAGCTTAGACCGGACAGGGGGCAACGAGCAGTACTTC. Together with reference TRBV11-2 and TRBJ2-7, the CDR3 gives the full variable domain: EAGVAQSPRYKIIEKRQSVAFWCNPISGHATLYWYQQILGQGPKLLIQFQNNGVVDDSQLPKDRFSAERLKGVDSTLKIQPAKLEDSAVYLCASSLDRTGGNEQYFGPGTRLTVT.

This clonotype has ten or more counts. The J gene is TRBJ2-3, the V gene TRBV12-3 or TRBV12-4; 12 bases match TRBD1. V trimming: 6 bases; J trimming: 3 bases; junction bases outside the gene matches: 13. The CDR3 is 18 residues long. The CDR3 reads CASRRPGQGAFWTDTQYF. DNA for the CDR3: TGTGCCAGCAGGCGTCCGGGACAGGGGGCTTTTTGGACAGATACGCAGTATTTT.

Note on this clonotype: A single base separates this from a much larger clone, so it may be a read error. CDR3 DNA: TGTGCCAGCAGTTACCGCCGGGCCCTACCCCAGCATTTT. It codes for CASSYRRALPQHF. This sequence joins TRBV6-5 and TRBJ1-5; D is unclear. From germline, CDR1 is MNHEY and CDR2 SVGAGI. Trimming removed 2 bases from V and 10 bases from J, with 12 bases in between. This CDR3 has 13 residues.

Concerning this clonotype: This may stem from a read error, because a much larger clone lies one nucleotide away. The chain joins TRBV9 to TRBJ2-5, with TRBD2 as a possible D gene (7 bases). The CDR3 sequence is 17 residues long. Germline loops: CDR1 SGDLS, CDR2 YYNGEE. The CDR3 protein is CASNVEGGLAPQETQYF. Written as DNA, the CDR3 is TGTGCCAGCAACGTAGAGGGGGGGCTAGCGCCCCAAGAGACCCAGTACTTC.

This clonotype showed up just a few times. CDR3 residues: CASSSWTSGGGTGELFF. The CDR3 DNA reads TGTGCCAGCAGCTCCTGGACTAGCGGGGGAGGGACCGGGGAGCTGTTTTTT. The V and J genes are TRBV11-2 and TRBJ2-2; TRBD2 agrees at 13 bases. Germline loops: CDR1 SGHAT, CDR2 FQNNGV. Trimming removed 4 bases from V and 5 bases from J; junction bases left unmatched: 7. The CDR3 has 17 residues.

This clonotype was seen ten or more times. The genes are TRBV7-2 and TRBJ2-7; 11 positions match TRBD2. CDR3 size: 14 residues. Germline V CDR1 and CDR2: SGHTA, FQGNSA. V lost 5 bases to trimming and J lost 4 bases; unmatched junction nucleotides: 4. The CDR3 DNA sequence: TGTGCCAGCAGCCCCTCTAGCGGGGGGTACGAGCAGTACTTC. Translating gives CASSPSSGGYEQYF.